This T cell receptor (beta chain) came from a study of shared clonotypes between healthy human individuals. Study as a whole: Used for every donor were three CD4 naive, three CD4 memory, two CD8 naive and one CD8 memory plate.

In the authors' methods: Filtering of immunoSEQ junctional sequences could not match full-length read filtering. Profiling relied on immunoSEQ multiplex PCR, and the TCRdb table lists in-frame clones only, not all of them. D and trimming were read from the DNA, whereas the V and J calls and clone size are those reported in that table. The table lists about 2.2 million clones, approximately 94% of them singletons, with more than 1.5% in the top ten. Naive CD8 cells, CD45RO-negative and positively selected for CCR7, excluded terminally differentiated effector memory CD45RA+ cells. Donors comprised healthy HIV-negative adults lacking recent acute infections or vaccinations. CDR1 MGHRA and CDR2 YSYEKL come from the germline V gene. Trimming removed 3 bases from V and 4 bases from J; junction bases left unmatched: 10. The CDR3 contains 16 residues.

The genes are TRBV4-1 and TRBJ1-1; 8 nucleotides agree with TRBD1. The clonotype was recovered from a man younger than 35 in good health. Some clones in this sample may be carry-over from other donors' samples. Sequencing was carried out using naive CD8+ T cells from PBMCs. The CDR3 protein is CASSHAVGQGSTEAFF. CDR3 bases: TGCGCCAGCAGCCACGCGGTCGGACAGGGAAGCACTGAAGCTTTCTTT.